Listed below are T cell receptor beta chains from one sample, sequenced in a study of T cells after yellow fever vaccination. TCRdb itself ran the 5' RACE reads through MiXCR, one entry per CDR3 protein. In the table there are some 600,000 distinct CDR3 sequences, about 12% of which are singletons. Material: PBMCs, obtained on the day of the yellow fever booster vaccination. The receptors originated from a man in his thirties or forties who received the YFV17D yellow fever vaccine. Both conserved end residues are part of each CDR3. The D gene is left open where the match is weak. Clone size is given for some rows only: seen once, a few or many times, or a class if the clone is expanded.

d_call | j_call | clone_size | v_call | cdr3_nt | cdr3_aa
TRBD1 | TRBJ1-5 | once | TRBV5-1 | TGCGCCAGCAGCTCCTCGGGACAGGGGTCATACTTGGATACGCAGCATTTT | CASSSSGQGSYLDTQHF
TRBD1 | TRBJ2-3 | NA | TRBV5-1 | TGCGCCAGCAGCCGCCCCGGGACAGGGGGCACAGATACGCAGTATTTT | CASSRPGTGGTDTQYF
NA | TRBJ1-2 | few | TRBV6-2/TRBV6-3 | TGTGCCAGCAGTCGGAACAGTGGATGGTATGGCTACACCTTC | CASSRNSGWYGYTF
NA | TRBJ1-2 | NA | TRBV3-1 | TGTGCCAGCACCTCGACTGAGGGAGGGTATGGCTACACCTTC | CASTSTEGGYGYTF
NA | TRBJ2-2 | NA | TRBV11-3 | TGTGCCAGCAACTCTGATACCGGGGAGCTGTTTTTT | CASNSDTGELFF
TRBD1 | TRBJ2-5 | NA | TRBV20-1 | TGCAGTGCCGGGGGACAGGGGGCTTTAGAGACCCAGTACTTC | CSAGGQGALETQYF
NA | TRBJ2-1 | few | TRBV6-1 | TGTGCCAGCCTAGCGACGAGCTCCTACAATGAGCAGTTCTTC | CASLATSSYNEQFF
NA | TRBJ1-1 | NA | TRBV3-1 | TGTGCCAGCAGCCGAAAGGGGGTTGGAACTGAAGCTTTCTTT | CASSRKGVGTEAFF
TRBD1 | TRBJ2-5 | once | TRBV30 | TGTGCCTGGAGTGCCGGGACAGGGGGGGCAGAGACCCAGTACTTC | CAWSAGTGGAETQYF
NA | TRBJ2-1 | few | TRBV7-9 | TGTGCCAGCAGCTTACTGGGTCTCTACAATGAGCAGTTCTTC | CASSLLGLYNEQFF
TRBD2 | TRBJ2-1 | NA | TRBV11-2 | TGTGCCAGCAGCGGGCGGGGACTAGCGGGAGGGAGCTCCTACAATGAGCAGTTCTTC | CASSGRGLAGGSSYNEQFF
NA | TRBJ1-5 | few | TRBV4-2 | TGTGCCAGCAGCCAAGATCAGCAGCCCCAGCATTTT | CASSQDQQPQHF
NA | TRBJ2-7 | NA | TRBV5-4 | TGTGCCAGCAGCGTTCCGGGTTACTCCTACGAGCAGTACTTC | CASSVPGYSYEQYF
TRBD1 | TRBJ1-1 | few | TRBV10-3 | TGTGCCATGACAGGGAAGGCAGGGGCCACTGAAGCTTTCTTT | CAMTGKAGATEAFF
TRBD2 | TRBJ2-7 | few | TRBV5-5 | TGTGCCAGCAGCCTCCCGGGACTAGCGGGGGACTTATACGAGCAGTACTTC | CASSLPGLAGDLYEQYF
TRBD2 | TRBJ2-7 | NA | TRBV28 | TGTGCCAGCAGTCCCCAGTTATCCAGCGGGGGACCCATCCCCTACGAGCAGTACTTC | CASSPQLSSGGPIPYEQYF
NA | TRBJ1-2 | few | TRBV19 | TGTGCCAGTAGTTCGGGGGCCGGGAAAAGCTATGGCTACACCTTC | CASSSGAGKSYGYTF
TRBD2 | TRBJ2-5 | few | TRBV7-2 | TGTGCCAGCAGGACCGGGACTAGCGTGGAGACCCAGTACTTC | CASRTGTSVETQYF
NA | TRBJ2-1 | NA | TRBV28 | TGTGCCAGCAGTTTACTCGGGGAGAGGGACAATGAGCAGTTCTTC | CASSLLGERDNEQFF
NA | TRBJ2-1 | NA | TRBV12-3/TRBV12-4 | TGTGCCAGCTCACGGGGGAGGGGGACCCATGAGCAGTTCTTC | CASSRGRGTHEQFF
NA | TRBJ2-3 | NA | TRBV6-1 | TGTGCCAGCGGTGTAGGGAGCGTGGATACGCAGTATTTT | CASGVGSVDTQYF
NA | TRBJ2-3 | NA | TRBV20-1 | TGCAGTGCTAGGGAGGGGAATACGCAGTATTTT | CSAREGNTQYF
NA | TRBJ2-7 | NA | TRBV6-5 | TGTGCCAGCCGATACGGAGGGGAATACGAGCAGTACTTC | CASRYGGEYEQYF
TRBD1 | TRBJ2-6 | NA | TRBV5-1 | TGCGCCAGCAGCCTCGCCGGGACAGGATCCTCTGGGGCCAACGTCCTGACTTTC | CASSLAGTGSSGANVLTF
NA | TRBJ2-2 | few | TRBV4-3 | TGCGCCAGCAGCCGACAGGCCGAAACCGGGGAGCTGTTTTTT | CASSRQAETGELFF
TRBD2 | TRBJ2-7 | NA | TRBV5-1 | TGCGCCAGCAGCCGGGGGGGGACACCCACCTACGAGCAGTACTTC | CASSRGGTPTYEQYF
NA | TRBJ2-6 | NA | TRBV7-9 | TGTGCCAGCAGCGCCAAGGTAGAGTCTGGGGCCAACGTCCTGACTTTC | CASSAKVESGANVLTF
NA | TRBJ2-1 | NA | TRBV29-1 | TGCAGCGTTGAGGGTTTATTATCCAATGAGCAGTTCTTC | CSVEGLLSNEQFF
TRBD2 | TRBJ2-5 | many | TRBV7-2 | TGTGCCAGCAGCCCAGGACTAGCGGGACCGCAAGAGACCCAGTACTTC | CASSPGLAGPQETQYF
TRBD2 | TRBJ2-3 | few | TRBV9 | TGTGCCAGCAGCGTAGCTCCAAGCGGGAGCCCAGATACGCAGTATTTT | CASSVAPSGSPDTQYF
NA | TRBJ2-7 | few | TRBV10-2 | TGCGCCAGCAGCGACGGACAAGCCTACGAGCAGTACTTC | CASSDGQAYEQYF
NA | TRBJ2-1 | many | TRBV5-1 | TGCGCCAGCAGCCTGGGGAGTGTGAGCTCCTACAATGAGCAGTTCTTC | CASSLGSVSSYNEQFF
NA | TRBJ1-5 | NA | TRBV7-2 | TGTGCCAGCAGCTTGGAACGTTACAATCAGCCCCAGCATTTT | CASSLERYNQPQHF
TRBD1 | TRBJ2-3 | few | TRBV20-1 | TGCAGTGCAGGACAGGCCCGCACAGATACGCAGTATTTT | CSAGQARTDTQYF
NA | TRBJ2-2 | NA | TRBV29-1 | TGCAGCGTTGAACCGGGCCCCGGGGAGCTGTTTTTT | CSVEPGPGELFF
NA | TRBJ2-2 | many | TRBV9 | TGTGCCAGCAGCGTGGGAACCGGGGAGCTGTTTTTT | CASSVGTGELFF
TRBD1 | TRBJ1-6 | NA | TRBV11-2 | TGTGCCAGCAGCTCCACCTCCGGGACAGGGATCTCACCCCTCCACTTT | CASSSTSGTGISPLHF
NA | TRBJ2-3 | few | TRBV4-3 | TGCGCCAGCAGCCAAGACGGTCAAGGGTACACAGATACGCAGTATTTT | CASSQDGQGYTDTQYF
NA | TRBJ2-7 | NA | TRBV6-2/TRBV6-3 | TGTGCCAGCAGTTATACGGACGTTCGCTACGAGCAGTACTTC | CASSYTDVRYEQYF
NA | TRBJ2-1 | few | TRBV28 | TGTGCCAGCAAAGGTTACAATGAGCAGTTCTTC | CASKGYNEQFF
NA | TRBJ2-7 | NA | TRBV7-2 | TGTGCCAGCAGCTTAGCTGGGTACGCCTACGAGCAGTACTTC | CASSLAGYAYEQYF